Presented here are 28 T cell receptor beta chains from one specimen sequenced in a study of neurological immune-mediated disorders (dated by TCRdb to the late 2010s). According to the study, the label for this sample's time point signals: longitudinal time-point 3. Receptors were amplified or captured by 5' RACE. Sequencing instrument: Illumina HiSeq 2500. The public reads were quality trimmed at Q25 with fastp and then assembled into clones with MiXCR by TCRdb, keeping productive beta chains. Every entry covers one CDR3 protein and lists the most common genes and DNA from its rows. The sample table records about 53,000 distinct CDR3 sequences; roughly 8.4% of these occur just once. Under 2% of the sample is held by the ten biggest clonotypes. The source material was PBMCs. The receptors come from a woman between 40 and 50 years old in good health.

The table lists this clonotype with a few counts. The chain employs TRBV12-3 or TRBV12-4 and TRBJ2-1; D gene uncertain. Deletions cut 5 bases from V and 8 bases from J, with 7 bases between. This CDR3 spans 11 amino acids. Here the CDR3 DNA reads TGTGCCAGCAGTCCGTCCTATGAGCAGTTCTTC. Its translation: CASSPSYEQFF.

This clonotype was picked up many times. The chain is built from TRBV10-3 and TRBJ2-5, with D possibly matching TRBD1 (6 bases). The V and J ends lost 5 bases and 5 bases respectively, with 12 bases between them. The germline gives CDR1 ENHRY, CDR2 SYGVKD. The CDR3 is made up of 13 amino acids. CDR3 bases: TGTGCCATCAGTTTACAGGGAGATGAGACCCAGTACTTC. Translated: CAISLQGDETQYF.

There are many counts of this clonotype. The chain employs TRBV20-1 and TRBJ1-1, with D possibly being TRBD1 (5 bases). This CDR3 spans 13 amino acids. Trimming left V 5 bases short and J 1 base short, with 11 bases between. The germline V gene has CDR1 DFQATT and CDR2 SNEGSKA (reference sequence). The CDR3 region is CSAGPTGNTEAFF. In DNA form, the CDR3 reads TGCAGTGCTGGACCTACAGGGAACACTGAAGCTTTCTTT.

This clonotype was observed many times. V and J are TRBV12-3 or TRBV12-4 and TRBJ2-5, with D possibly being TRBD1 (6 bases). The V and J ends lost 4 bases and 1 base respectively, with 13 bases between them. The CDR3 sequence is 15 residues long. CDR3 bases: TGTGCCAGCAGTTCCGGGGACACAATCCAAGAGACCCAGTACTTC. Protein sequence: CASSSGDTIQETQYF.

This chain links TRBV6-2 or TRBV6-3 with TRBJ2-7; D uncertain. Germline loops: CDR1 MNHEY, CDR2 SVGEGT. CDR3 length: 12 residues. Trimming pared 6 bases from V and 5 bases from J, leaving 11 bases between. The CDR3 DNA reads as TGTGCCAGCAGCCCCTCTCTGCACGAGCAGTACTTC. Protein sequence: CASSPSLHEQYF.

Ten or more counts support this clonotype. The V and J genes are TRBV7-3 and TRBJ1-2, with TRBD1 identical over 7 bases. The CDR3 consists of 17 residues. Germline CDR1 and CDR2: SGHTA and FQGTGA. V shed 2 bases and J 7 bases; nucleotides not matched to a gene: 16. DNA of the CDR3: TGTGCCAGCAGCTTAGCAGGCGTTGGAGGGGGCACAGGTGGCTACACCTTC. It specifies CASSLAGVGGGTGGYTF.

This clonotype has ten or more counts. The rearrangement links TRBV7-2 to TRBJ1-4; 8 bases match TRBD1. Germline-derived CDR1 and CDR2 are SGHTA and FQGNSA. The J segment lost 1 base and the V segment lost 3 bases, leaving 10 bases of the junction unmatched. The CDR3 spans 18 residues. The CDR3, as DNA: TGTGCCAGCAGCTTTAGAGTATTACAGGGGGGAACTAATGAAAAACTGTTTTTT. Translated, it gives CASSFRVLQGGTNEKLFF.

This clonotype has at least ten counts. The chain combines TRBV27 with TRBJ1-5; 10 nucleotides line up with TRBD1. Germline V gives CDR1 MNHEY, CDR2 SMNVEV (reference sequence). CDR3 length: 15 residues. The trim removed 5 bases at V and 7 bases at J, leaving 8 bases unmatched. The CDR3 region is CASSPRTGGRQPQHF. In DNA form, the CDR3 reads TGTGCCAGCAGTCCTCGGACAGGGGGTAGGCAGCCCCAGCATTTT.

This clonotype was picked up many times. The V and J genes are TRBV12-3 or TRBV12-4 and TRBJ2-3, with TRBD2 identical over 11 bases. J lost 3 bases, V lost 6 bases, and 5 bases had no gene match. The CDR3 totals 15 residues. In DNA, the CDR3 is TGTGCCAGCAGGGAGACTAGCGGGGATACAGATACGCAGTATTTT. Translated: CASRETSGDTDTQYF.

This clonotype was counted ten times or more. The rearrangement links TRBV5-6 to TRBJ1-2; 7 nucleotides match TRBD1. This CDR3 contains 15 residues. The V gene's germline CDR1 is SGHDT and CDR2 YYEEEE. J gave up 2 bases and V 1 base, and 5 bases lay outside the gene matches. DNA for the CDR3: TGTGCCAGCAGCTTGTACACAGGGGAGAACTATGGCTACACCTTC. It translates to CASSLYTGENYGYTF.

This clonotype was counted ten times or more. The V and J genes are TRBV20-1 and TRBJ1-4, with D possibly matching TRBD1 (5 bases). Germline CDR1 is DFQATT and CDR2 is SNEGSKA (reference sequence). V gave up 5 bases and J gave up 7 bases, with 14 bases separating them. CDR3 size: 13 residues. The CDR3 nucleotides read TGCAGTGCTTCGACAGCGACTGGTGAAAAACTGTTTTTT. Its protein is CSASTATGEKLFF.

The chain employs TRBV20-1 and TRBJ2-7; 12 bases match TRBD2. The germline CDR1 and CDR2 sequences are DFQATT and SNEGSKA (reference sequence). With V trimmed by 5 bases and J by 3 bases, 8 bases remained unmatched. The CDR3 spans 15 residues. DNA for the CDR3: TGCAGTGCTGCCCCGACTAGCGGGAGCAGCTACGAGCAGTACTTC. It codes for CSAAPTSGSSYEQYF.

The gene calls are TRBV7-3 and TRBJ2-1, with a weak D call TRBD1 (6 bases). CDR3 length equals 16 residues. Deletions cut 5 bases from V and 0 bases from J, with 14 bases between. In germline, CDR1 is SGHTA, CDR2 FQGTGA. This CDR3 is CASSPDRRSSYNEQFF. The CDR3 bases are TGTGCCAGCAGCCCCGACAGGCGCAGCTCCTACAATGAGCAGTTCTTC.

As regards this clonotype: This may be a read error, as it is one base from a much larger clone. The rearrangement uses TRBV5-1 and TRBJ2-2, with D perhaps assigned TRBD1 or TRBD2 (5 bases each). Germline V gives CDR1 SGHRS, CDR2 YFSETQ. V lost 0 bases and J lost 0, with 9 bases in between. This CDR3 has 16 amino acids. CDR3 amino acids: CASSLVGGTNTGELFF. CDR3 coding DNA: TGCGCCAGCAGCTTGGTTGGGGGAACGAACACCGGGGAGCTGTTTTTT.

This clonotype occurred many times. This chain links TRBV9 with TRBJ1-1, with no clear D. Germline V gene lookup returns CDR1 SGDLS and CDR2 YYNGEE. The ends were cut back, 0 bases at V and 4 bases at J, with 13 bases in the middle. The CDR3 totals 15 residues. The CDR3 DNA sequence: TGTGCCAGCAGCGTAGCTGCGGGTATGAGCACTGAAGCTTTCTTT. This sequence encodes CASSVAAGMSTEAFF.

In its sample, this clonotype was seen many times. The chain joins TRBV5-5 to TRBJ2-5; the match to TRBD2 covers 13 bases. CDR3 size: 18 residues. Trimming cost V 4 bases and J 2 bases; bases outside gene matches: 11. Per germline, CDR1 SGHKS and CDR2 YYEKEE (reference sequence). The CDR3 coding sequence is TGTGCCAGCAGCCCGGGGACTAGCGGGGTGGTTTGGCAAGAGACCCAGTACTTC. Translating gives CASSPGTSGVVWQETQYF.

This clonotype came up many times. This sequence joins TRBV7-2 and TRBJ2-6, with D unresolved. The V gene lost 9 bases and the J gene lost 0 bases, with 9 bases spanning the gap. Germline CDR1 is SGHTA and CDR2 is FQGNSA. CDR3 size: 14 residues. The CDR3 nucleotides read TGTGCCAGTAGAATGGGCTCTGGGGCCAACGTCCTGACTTTC. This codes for CASRMGSGANVLTF.

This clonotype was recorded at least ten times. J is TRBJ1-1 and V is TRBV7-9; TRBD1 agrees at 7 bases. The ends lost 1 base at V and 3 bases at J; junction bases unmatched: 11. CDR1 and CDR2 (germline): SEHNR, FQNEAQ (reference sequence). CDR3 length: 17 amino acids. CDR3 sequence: CASSLGAAGGADTEAFF. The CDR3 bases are TGTGCCAGCAGCTTAGGGGCGGCAGGGGGGGCGGACACTGAAGCTTTCTTT.

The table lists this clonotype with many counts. The CDR3 is CAISERQAHEQYF. Here the CDR3 DNA reads TGTGCCATCAGTGAGCGACAGGCCCACGAGCAGTACTTC. The V call is TRBV10-3, the J call TRBJ2-7, with D maybe TRBD1 (6 bases). V dropped 2 bases and J dropped 5 bases, with 10 bases sitting between them. Per the germline V gene, CDR1 is ENHRY and CDR2 is SYGVKD. The CDR3 covers 13 residues.

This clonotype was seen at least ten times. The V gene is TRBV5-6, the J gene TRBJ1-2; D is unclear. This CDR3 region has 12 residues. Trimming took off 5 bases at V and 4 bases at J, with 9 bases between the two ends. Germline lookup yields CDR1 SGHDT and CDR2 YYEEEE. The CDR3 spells CASRARSYGYTF. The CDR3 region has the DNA TGTGCCAGCAGAGCCAGGAGCTATGGCTACACCTTC.

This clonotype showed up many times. The CDR3 sequence: CASSFTGGSTSGANVLTF. As DNA, the CDR3 is TGTGCCAGCAGCTTTACAGGGGGCTCCACCTCTGGGGCCAACGTCCTGACTTTC. This rearrangement joins TRBV7-3 to TRBJ2-6; 9 bases agree with TRBD1. The ends lost 3 bases at V and 0 bases at J; junction bases unmatched: 6. The CDR3 consists of 18 residues. Germline loops: CDR1 SGHTA, CDR2 FQGTGA.

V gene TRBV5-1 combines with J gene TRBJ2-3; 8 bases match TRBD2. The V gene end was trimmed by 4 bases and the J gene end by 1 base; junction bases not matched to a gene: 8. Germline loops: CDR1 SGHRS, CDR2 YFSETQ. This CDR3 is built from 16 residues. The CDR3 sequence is CASSTKRGTRTDTQYF. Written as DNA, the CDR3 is TGCGCCAGCAGCACAAAGCGGGGGACCCGCACAGATACGCAGTATTTT.

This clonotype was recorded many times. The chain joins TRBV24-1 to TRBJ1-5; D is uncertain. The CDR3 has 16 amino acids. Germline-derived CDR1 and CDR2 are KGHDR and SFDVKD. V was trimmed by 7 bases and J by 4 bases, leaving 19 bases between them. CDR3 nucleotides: TGTGCCACCAGCGCCGGGCGCGGTGCGAGTAATCAGCCCCAGCATTTT. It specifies CATSAGRGASNQPQHF.

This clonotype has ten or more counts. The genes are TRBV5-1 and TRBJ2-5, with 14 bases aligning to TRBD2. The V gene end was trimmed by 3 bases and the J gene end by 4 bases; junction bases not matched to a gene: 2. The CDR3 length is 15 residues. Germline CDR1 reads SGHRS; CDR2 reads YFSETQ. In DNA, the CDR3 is TGCGCCAGCAGCTGGGGACTAGCGGGAGCAGAGACCCAGTACTTC. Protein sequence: CASSWGLAGAETQYF.

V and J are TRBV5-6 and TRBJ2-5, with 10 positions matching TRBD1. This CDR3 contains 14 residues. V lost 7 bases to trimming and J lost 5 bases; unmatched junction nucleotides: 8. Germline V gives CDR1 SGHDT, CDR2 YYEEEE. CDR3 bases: TGTGCCAGCGGCAGAGACAGGGGGCAGGAGACCCAGTACTTC. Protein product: CASGRDRGQETQYF.

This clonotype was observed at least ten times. The CDR3 DNA is TGTGCCAGCAGTTCGAGCCTCCGCTCCTACGAGCAGTACTTC. As protein: CASSSSLRSYEQYF. The genes are TRBV6-2 or TRBV6-3 and TRBJ2-7; D remains unclear. V lost 4 bases to trimming and J lost 0 bases, with 10 bases between them. The CDR3 is 14 residues long. CDR1 MNHEY and CDR2 SVGEGT come from the germline V gene.

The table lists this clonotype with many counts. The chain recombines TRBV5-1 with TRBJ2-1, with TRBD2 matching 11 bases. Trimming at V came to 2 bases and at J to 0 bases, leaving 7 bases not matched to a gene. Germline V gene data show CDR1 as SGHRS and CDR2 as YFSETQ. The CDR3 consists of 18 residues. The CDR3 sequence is CASSFPVAGGFSYNEQFF. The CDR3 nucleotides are TGCGCCAGCAGCTTTCCTGTAGCGGGAGGGTTCTCCTACAATGAGCAGTTCTTC.

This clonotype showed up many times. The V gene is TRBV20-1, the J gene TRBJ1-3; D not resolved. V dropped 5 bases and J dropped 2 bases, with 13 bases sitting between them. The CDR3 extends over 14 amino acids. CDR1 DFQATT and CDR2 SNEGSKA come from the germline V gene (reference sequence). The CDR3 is CSAGPSGAGNTIYF. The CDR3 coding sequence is TGCAGTGCTGGACCCTCAGGTGCTGGAAACACCATATATTTT.